Below are 5 T cell receptor beta chains sequenced from a single sample in a study of cytomegalovirus exposure and HLA in healthy donors. Both 60 Vbeta primers and 13 Jbeta primers went into the PCR. Measured with immunoSEQ multiplex PCR; TCRdb has only the in-frame clones, and not every one. The sample holds 97,000 or so clones, roughly 77% seen once. Sequencing was done on a sample of PBMCs. The source is a man aged 40-55 years in good health and CMV-seronegative.

The chain combines TRBV5-1 with TRBJ1-1; TRBD1 agrees at 9 bases. Unmatched junction bases numbered 7, after V lost 4 bases and J lost 6 bases. The CDR3 sequence is 14 residues long. Germline CDR1 SGHRS, CDR2 YFSETQ. The CDR3 reads CASSPGTGSAEAFF. In DNA form, the CDR3 reads TGCGCCAGCAGCCCCGGGACAGGGTCCGCTGAAGCTTTCTTT.

The CDR3, as DNA: TGCGCCAGCAGCTTGGGACAGGGATTGGGCGCAGATACGCAGTATTTT. It specifies CASSLGQGLGADTQYF. The chain combines TRBV5-1 with TRBJ2-3; 7 positions agree with TRBD1. Germline loops: CDR1 SGHRS, CDR2 YFSETQ. Losses at the gene ends were 0 bases for V and 4 bases for J; bases not matched to a gene: 8. The CDR3 loop spans 16 amino acids.

This clone was seen only a few times. This rearrangement joins TRBV29-1 to TRBJ2-7, with D uncertain. V lost 4 bases and J lost 1, with 5 bases in between. In germline, CDR1 is SQVTM, CDR2 ANQGSEA. The CDR3 is 11 residues long. Here the CDR3 reads CSVVLSYEQYF. Here the CDR3 DNA reads TGCAGCGTTGTTTTATCCTACGAGCAGTACTTC.

This chain joins TRBV5-4 and TRBJ1-1, with no clear D. V lost 4 bases to trimming and J lost 0 bases, with 13 bases between them. Germline V gene sequence: CDR1 SGHNT, CDR2 YYREEE (reference sequence). The CDR3 has 15 amino acids. CDR3: CASSALERMNTEAFF. The CDR3 coding sequence is TGTGCCAGCAGCGCCCTTGAGAGGATGAACACTGAAGCTTTCTTT.

This chain connects TRBV6-1 to TRBJ2-5; tentative D call: TRBD2 (6 bases). The J call is in doubt because the DNA end fits TRBJ2-7 better. This CDR3 is built from 14 residues. The germline CDR1 and CDR2 sequences are MNHNS and SASEGT. The CDR3 here is CARKTSAGNYEQYF. CDR3 DNA: TGTGCCAGAAAGACCAGTGCGGGGAACTACGAGCAGTACTTC.